The entry that follows covers one TCR beta chain sequence. The data stem from a study of post-analysis software for immune sequencing data. Carried by the TCR beta cDNA libraries were unique molecular identifiers. TCRdb called the PCR reads again in MiXCR, with one record for every CDR3 protein. The table records hundreds of thousands of distinct CDR3 sequences, just under 30% of them present only once. Specimen: blood. This TCR was sampled from a girl aged 10-17 years with multiple sclerosis.

The CDR3 DNA follows: TGTGCCAGCAGTTTCGGCGGGGGTCGGAATGAAAAACTGTTTTTT. It is translated as CASSFGGGRNEKLFF. This chain links TRBV28 with TRBJ1-4; the D gene is possibly TRBD1 (5 bases). The CDR3 is 15 residues long. The germline V gene has CDR1 MDHEN and CDR2 SYDVKM. V was trimmed by 3 bases and J by 5 bases, leaving 13 bases between them.